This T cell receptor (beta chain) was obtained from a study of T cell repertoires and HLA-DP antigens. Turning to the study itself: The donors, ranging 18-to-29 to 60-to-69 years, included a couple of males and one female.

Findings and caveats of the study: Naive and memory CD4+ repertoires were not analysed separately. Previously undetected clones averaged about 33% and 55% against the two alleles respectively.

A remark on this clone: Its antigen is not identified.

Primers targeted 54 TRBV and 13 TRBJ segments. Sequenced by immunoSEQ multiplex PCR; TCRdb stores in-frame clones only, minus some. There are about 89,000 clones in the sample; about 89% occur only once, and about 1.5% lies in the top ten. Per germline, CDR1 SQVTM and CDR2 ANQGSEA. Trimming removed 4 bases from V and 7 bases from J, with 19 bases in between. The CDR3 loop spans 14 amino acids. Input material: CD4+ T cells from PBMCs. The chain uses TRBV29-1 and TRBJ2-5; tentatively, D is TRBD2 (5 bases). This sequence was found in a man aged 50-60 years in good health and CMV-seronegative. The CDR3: CSVVRAGREGTQYF. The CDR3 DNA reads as TGCAGCGTTGTGAGGGCAGGCCGCGAAGGGACCCAGTACTTC.